This T cell receptor (beta chain) was observed in a study of type 1 and type 2 diabetes patients. Whole-study context: Samples came from type 1 diabetic, type 2 diabetic or nondiabetic people, recruited in China. Magnetic bead positive selection isolated CD4+ or CD8+ T cells from PBMCs. Study-wide points: Groups were not age- or gender-matched, which may bias interpretation.

This clonotype was picked up a small number of times. As yet, its antigen is unknown. Amplification started from genomic DNA. Multiplex PCR with 30 forward and 13 reverse primers amplified the TCR beta CDR3. A single record per CDR3 protein comes from TCRdb applying MiXCR to the multiplex PCR reads. The sample lists 250,000 to 300,000 distinct CDR3 sequences, approximately 45% occurring once. There are 15 residues in the CDR3. The J segment lost 4 bases and the V segment lost 7 bases, leaving 11 bases of the junction unmatched. CDR1 and CDR2 (germline): MDHEN, SYDVKM. The rearrangement joins TRBV28 to TRBJ1-2; 8 nucleotides agree with TRBD1. Sequenced input: peripheral blood mononuclear cells (PBMCs). The TCR was taken from a man between 18 and 29 years old with type 2 diabetes. The CDR3 sequence: CASTHRGQGGYGYTF. The DNA of the CDR3 is TGTGCCAGCACTCATCGCGGACAGGGCGGCTATGGCTACACCTTC.